The entry below describes one T cell receptor beta chain. This clonotype was observed a few times. The target of this receptor is not known. The sample holds no much larger clone one base away, and base qualities are not on file. Libraries came from RACE. Sequencing took place on a NextSeq 500. During library preparation, unique molecular identifiers were attached to individual cDNA molecules so that TCRs could be counted quantitatively and reproducibly. For every blood RNA sample, sequencing covered both the TCR alpha and TCR beta chains. As for the original processing: A median of about 89,000 TCRs per sample was observed, with a range of about 23,224 to 700,000. The Decombinator software suite was used to annotate V, J and CDR3 in the TCR reads. For the PS versus PT1 abundance plots, all samples were subsampled to the same number of TCRs (28,000). Expanded TCRs were defined as absent before sensitization and observed at least eight times at the 2-week time point. TCRdb reanalyzed the raw reads on its own, using fastp at Q25 for trimming and MiXCR for clone calling, and kept in-frame beta chains. All rows with the same CDR3 protein become a single entry with the most common DNA and genes. The V and J calls, along with clone size, are taken from TCRdb and not from the paper's own processing. The sample includes about 120,000 distinct CDR3 sequences, with approximately 15% observed a single time. The leading ten clones occupy about 0.9% of the sample.

The data were obtained in a study of human T cells and chemical hapten exposure (dated by TCRdb to the early 2020s). Some background on the complete study: For sensitization, 2% DPC in acetone was applied to a roughly 2 cm by roughly 2 cm area of upper inner arm skin. Throughout the study period of roughly 24 weeks, patients also received therapeutic DPC doses to the scalp every week. Patch tests used Finn chambers with 0.01% DPC on the upper back, scored after 6 days by International Contact Dermatitis Research Group standards. The mostly female patient cohort included alopecia areata with under or over 50% scalp involvement, alopecia totalis and alopecia universalis. The libraries were sequenced as a pool, and the TCR yield per sample differed mostly because of small variations in library volumes within the pool. The study tracked peripheral blood TCR repertoire changes in vivo during primary and secondary sensitization to the hapten diphenylcyclopropenone (DPC) in alopecia patients. Blood was sampled from patients pre-sensitization (week 0) and at 2, 6 and about 24 weeks after DPC sensitization. Blood for TCR sequencing was provided by twenty-nine alopecia patients at one to four time points (pre-sensitization, 2, 6 and 24 weeks).

The germline V gene encodes CDR1 LNHDA and CDR2 SQIVND (reference sequence). The CDR3 contains 13 residues, cysteine and phenylalanine counted. Kept here is only the CDR3 DNA, which spans 39 bases and is read in frame from base 1. V drops 2 bases and J drops 6 bases, leaving 8 bases in between. The paper's findings and limits, for the study overall: Significantly more large CDR3 similarity clusters were formed by expanded TCRs than by pre-sensitization or healthy control sets, consistent with antigen-driven responses. A positive correlation was found between the number of PT1 expanded TCRs and patch test score, with significance reached at thresholds 8, 16 and 32 but not 4. Repeated subsampling changed both the strength of the expansion versus patch-test correlation and the threshold at which that correlation became significant. No change with DPC sensitization was found in the number of TCRs above 1 in 1000 frequency, and no evidence of global repertoire structure alterations was found. All patients had alopecia, a presumed autoimmune disease, so their immune response might differ from that of healthy individuals.

The time point label here, explained by the study, means: patch test 1, 2 weeks after DPC sensitization. The treatment or condition label of this sample denotes: therapeutic diphenylcyclopropenone sensitization with weekly scalp DPC. Blood at each patch-test visit was drawn before the patch test was applied. Eligible patients were aged 18 to 70, diagnosed with alopecia, deemed suitable for DPC therapy, and excluded if pregnant. Total RNA was extracted from unfractionated whole blood that had been collected in Tempus Blood RNA tubes. This clonotype was sampled from a man aged 18 to 29 with alopecia areata. Some clones in this sample may be carry-over from other donors' samples. The specimen comprised whole blood, sampled in connection with sensitization to the hapten diphenylcyclopropenone (DPC). This receptor chain uses TRBV19 and TRBJ2-4, with an unclear D gene assignment. The sequence in DNA is TGTGCCAGTAGTATATTGAGTCGAAACATTCAGTACTTC. Its amino acids are CASSILSRNIQYF.